In this sample, the clone carrying this T cell receptor beta chain turned up once. The target antigen is unknown. Produced via immunoSEQ multiplex PCR; TCRdb's table is partial and in-frame only. Of around 35,000 clones listed, about 76% are singletons. These data are taken from a study of OX40 agonist ivuxolimab in advanced cancers. Study-wide results and limits: Circulating CD4+ and CD8+ T cells showed clonal expansion by week 6 at 0.1 to 3.0 mg/kg.

CDR3 length equals 14 residues. Germline V gene lookup returns CDR1 SGHKS and CDR2 YYEKEE (reference sequence). J lost 9 bases, V lost 4 bases, and 8 bases had no gene match. It was autoimmune disease history or systemic immunosuppression that excluded patients. At cycle 4 day 1, cycle 7 day 1, and baseline, blood was sampled. The source material was CD4+ or CD8+ T cells sorted from blood, sampled in a trial of the OX40 agonist ivuxolimab. The source of this sequence is an adult with an advanced solid tumor such as melanoma, head and neck, liver or kidney cancer. This rearrangement joins TRBV5-5 to TRBJ2-7; 12 nucleotides match TRBD2. CDR3 region: CASSEGLAGTGQYF. The CDR3 bases are TGTGCCAGCAGCGAGGGACTAGCGGGTACCGGGCAGTACTTC.